The rows below give T cell receptor beta chains drawn from one sample of a study of PD-L1 blockade in urothelial cancer. TCRdb keeps only in-frame clones here, not all; method: immunoSEQ multiplex PCR. The sample shows more than 75,000 clones, roughly 84% of them seen only once. The starting material was PBMCs, obtained around atezolizumab (anti-PD-L1) treatment. The receptors derive from a man between 60 and 75 years old with urothelial cancer. The CDR3 runs from the conserved cysteine through the conserved F or W. The D gene is left open where the match is weak. Only some rows state a clone size, as once, few, many or a class for expanded clones.

TRBV4-1	.	TRBJ2-7	TRBD2	CASSTPTSGGAHEQYF	TGCGCCAGCAGCACCCCAACTAGCGGGGGGGCCCACGAGCAGTACTTC
TRBV12-5	.	TRBJ2-3	TRBD2	CASGPGLAGRTQYF	TGTGCTAGTGGACCGGGACTAGCGGGAAGGACGCAGTATTTT
TRBV18	.	TRBJ1-1	.	CASSPQGGGTEAFF	TGTGCCAGCTCACCACAGGGGGGAGGGACTGAAGCTTTCTTT
TRBV6-1	.	TRBJ1-2	.	CASRGASKTYGYTF	TGTGCCAGCAGGGGGGCCTCCAAGACCTATGGCTACACCTTC
TRBV29-1	.	TRBJ2-7	.	CSVAVSGSGEQYF	TGCAGCGTTGCGGTTTCAGGCTCGGGGGAGCAGTACTTC
TRBV27	few	TRBJ1-2	TRBD1	CASSTLTGGYGYTF	TGTGCCAGCAGTACTCTCACAGGGGGCTATGGCTACACCTTC
TRBV27	.	TRBJ1-1	.	CASSLGQAGTEAFF	TGTGCCAGCAGTTTAGGGCAGGCGGGCACTGAAGCTTTCTTT
TRBV28	.	TRBJ2-2	.	CASSLIGAGELFF	TGTGCCAGCAGTTTAATAGGGGCCGGGGAGCTGTTTTTT
TRBV28	few	TRBJ1-3	.	CASLRGSGNTIYF	TGTGCCAGTTTAAGGGGGTCTGGAAACACCATATATTTT
TRBV5-1	.	TRBJ2-7	.	CASSFTGESGEQYF	TGCGCCAGCAGCTTTACAGGAGAATCAGGCGAGCAGTACTTC
TRBV5-1	.	TRBJ2-6	.	CASSQTQTSNSGANVLTF	TGCGCCAGCAGCCAGACACAGACATCCAACTCTGGGGCCAACGTCCTGACTTTC